This T cell receptor (beta chain) comes out of a study of blood T cell repertoires in COVID-19. About the study: PBMCs, B-cell-depleted T cells, or T cells provided the cDNA or gDNA that made up the material.

Source study methods: Amplified reference gene primers provided the basis for estimating nucleated cell counts. Produced via immunoSEQ multiplex PCR; TCRdb's table is partial and in-frame only. V and J calls and clone size are given by that table; D and trimming were obtained from the DNA. Among about 250,000 clones listed, around 90% were seen once. J gave up 7 bases and V 5 bases, and 11 bases lay outside the gene matches. The CDR3 is 16 residues long. The germline V gene has CDR1 SGHTA and CDR2 FQGNSA. This clonotype was sampled from a man of 80 years or more with acute or convalescent COVID-19. The chain employs TRBV7-2 and TRBJ2-1, with TRBD2 identical over 10 bases. The material sequenced was peripheral blood. The CDR3 DNA is TGTGCCAGCAGCCCAGCCTGGACTAGCGGAGGGAATGAGCAGTTCTTC. Its protein is CASSPAWTSGGNEQFF. Supplemented by reference TRBV7-2 and TRBJ2-1, the full variable domain reads GAGVSQSPSNKVTEKGKDVELRCDPISGHTALYWYRQSLGQGLEFLIYFQGNSAPDKSGLPSDRFSAERTGGSVSTLTIQRTQQEDSAVYLCASSPAWTSGGNEQFFGPGTRLTVL.